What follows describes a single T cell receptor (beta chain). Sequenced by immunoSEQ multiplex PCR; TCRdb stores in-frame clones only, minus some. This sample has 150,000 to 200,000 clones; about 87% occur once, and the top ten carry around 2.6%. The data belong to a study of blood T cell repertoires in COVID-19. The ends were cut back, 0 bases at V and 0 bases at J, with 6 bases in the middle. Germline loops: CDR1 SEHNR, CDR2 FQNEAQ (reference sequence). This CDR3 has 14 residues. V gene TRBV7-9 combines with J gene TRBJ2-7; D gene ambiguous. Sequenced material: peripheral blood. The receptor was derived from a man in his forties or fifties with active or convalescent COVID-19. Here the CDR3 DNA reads TGTGCCAGCAGCTTAGCCTCGGTCTCCTACGAGCAGTACTTC. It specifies CASSLASVSYEQYF. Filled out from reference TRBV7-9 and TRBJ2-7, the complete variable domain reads DTGVSQNPRHKITKRGQNVTFRCDPISEHNRLYWYRQTLGQGPEFLTYFQNEAQLEKSRLLSDRFSAERPKGSFSTLEIQRTEQGDSAMYLCASSLASVSYEQYFGPGTRLTVT.